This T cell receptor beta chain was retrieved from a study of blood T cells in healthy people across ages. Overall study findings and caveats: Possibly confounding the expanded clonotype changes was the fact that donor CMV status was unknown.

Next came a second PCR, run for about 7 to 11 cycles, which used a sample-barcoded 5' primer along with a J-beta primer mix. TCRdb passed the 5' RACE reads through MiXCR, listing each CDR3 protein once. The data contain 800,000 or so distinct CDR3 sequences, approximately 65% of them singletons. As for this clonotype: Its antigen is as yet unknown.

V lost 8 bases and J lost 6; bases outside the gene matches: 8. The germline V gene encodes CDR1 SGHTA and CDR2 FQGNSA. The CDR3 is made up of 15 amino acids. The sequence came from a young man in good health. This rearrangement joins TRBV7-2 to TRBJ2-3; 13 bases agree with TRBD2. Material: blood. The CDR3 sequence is CASGAGLAGIDTQYF. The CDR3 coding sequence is TGTGCCAGCGGGGCGGGACTAGCGGGGATTGATACGCAGTATTTT. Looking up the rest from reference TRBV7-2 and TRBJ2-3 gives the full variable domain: GAGVSQSPSNKVTEKGKDVELRCDPISGHTALYWYRQSLGQGLEFLIYFQGNSAPDKSGLPSDRFSAERTGGSVSTLTIQRTQQEDSAVYLCASGAGLAGIDTQYFGPGTRLTVL.